These T cell receptor beta chains were read from a single sample in a study of shared clonotypes between healthy human individuals. Generated by immunoSEQ multiplex PCR, the TCRdb table keeps only in-frame clones and is missing some. The table records about 1.1 million clones, 75% to 85% of them present only once. Material for sequencing was memory CD4+ T cells from PBMCs. These receptors were collected from a man between 18 and 35 years old in good health. Some clones in this sample may be carry-over from other donors' samples. The CDR3 runs from the conserved cysteine through the conserved F or W. The D gene is left open where the match is weak. Clone size is shown for a subset of rows, as once, few, many or a class of expanded clone.

clone_size | j_call | d_call | v_call | cdr3_aa | cdr3_nt
few | TRBJ1-1 | NA | TRBV7-2 | CASASDRHTEAFF | TGTGCCAGCGCGTCTGACAGGCACACTGAAGCTTTCTTT
NA | TRBJ2-1 | TRBD2 | TRBV7-2 | CASSLGTSSYNEQFF | TGTGCCAGCAGCTTAGGGACTAGCTCCTACAATGAGCAGTTCTTC
NA | TRBJ1-2 | TRBD1 | TRBV2 | CASSLQGALGPNYGYTF | TGTGCCAGCAGCCTACAGGGGGCGCTTGGCCCTAACTATGGCTACACCTTC
NA | TRBJ1-4 | TRBD1 | TRBV5-4 | CASSMGQPGEKLFF | TGTGCCAGCAGTATGGGACAGCCAGGGGAAAAACTGTTTTTT
NA | TRBJ1-1 | NA | TRBV4-3 | CASSQDGTYDTEAFF | TGCGCCAGCAGCCAAGATGGGACATACGACACTGAAGCTTTCTTT
NA | TRBJ2-3 | NA | TRBV7-9 | CASSLARSFSTDTQYF | TGTGCCAGCAGCTTAGCGAGATCCTTTAGCACAGATACGCAGTATTTT
NA | TRBJ2-3 | TRBD2 | TRBV10-1 | CASSEGLAGGADTQYF | TGCGCCAGCAGTGAAGGACTAGCGGGAGGGGCAGATACGCAGTATTTT
NA | TRBJ1-2 | TRBD1 | TRBV4-1 | CASSQGDRPYGYTF | TGCGCCAGCAGCCAAGGGGACAGACCGTATGGCTACACCTTC
once | TRBJ2-7 | TRBD1 | TRBV28 | CASTPVGTGTIYEQYF | TGTGCCAGCACCCCGGTTGGGACAGGGACAATCTACGAGCAGTACTTC
NA | TRBJ1-1 | NA | TRBV11-3 | CASSMGTEAFF | TGTGCCAGCAGTATGGGGACTGAAGCTTTCTTT
NA | TRBJ2-1 | TRBD2 | TRBV6-6 | CASSLKRGGNNEQFF | TGTGCCAGCAGTCTGAAGCGGGGGGGGAACAATGAGCAGTTCTTC
NA | TRBJ2-5 | NA | TRBV7-9 | CASSLSASSRETQYF | TGTGCCAGCAGCTTATCGGCTAGCTCACGAGAGACCCAGTACTTC
NA | TRBJ2-1 | TRBD1 | TRBV15 | CATSRGSGGYYNEQFF | TGTGCCACCAGCAGAGGATCAGGGGGCTACTACAATGAGCAGTTCTTC
NA | TRBJ2-3 | NA | TRBV19 | CASGKAGPLDTQYF | TGTGCCAGTGGAAAGGCCGGCCCTCTAGATACGCAGTATTTT
NA | TRBJ2-1 | NA | TRBV29-1 | CSASDRNEQFF | TGCAGCGCCTCTGACCGGAATGAGCAGTTCTTC
NA | TRBJ2-5 | TRBD1 | TRBV28 | CASSPTGILQETQYF | TGTGCCAGCAGCCCGACAGGGATCCTTCAAGAGACCCAGTACTTC
NA | TRBJ1-4 | NA | TRBV27 | CASSFRGTNEKLFF | TGTGCCAGCAGTTTTCGAGGAACTAATGAAAAACTGTTTTTT
NA | TRBJ1-3 | NA | TRBV6-1 | CASSEDPGGNTIYF | TGTGCCAGCAGTGAAGACCCTGGGGGGAACACCATATATTTT
NA | TRBJ1-1 | TRBD1 | TRBV9 | CASSVQGGHNELNAEGANTEAFF | TGTGCCAGCAGCGTCCAAGGGGGCCACAATGAACTAAACGCGGAGGGCGCGAATACTGAAGCTTTCTTT
NA | TRBJ2-7 | TRBD1 | TRBV29-1 | CSVKGTGSRYEQYF | TGCAGCGTTAAAGGGACAGGGTCTCGCTACGAGCAGTACTTC